The 28 T cell receptor beta chains in this list originate from one sample, sequenced in a study of T cell responses to AZD1222 COVID-19 vaccine (dated by TCRdb to the early 2020s). Reading the label with the study, this specimen's time point is: baseline before first vaccination. To prepare the library, the immunoSEQ multiplex PCR assay was applied. This is the immuneACCESS table as TCRdb keeps it, with only in-frame sequences that have V and J called. A part of the clones is gone; compared with another copy, unresolved V genes explain less than half, and the rest is unexplained. The sample has roughly 200,000 clones on record, around 90% of them singletons. Approximately 8% of the sample is in the top ten clones. This material consisted of peripheral blood, taken on day 0 of AZD1222 vaccination. The receptors shown here come from an adult in good health.

This clone was seen only once. This sample also contains other DNA sequences that code for the same CDR3. V is TRBV5-6 and J is TRBJ1-6; D not resolved. CDR1 is SGHDT and CDR2 is YYEEEE in the germline V gene. Trimming left V 4 bases short and J 5 bases short, with 13 bases between. This CDR3 spans 15 amino acids. The CDR3 spells CASSPPGSHNSPLHF. Here the CDR3 DNA reads TGTGCCAGCAGCCCCCCCGGCTCACATAATTCACCCCTCCACTTT.

The chain employs TRBV9 and TRBJ2-3, with D perhaps given as TRBD1 or TRBD2 (6 bases each). The length of the CDR3 is 16 residues. V was trimmed by 0 bases and J by 0 bases, leaving 11 bases between them. Germline V gives CDR1 SGDLS, CDR2 YYNGEE. CDR3 residues: CASSVEGGISTDTQYF. CDR3 in DNA: TGTGCCAGCAGCGTAGAGGGGGGAATAAGCACAGATACGCAGTATTTT.

The chain recombines TRBV5-6 with TRBJ2-7; possibly TRBD1 or TRBD2 for D (6 bases each). The CDR3 is 13 amino acids. V dropped 6 bases and J dropped 1 base, with 11 bases sitting between them. The germline V gene encodes CDR1 SGHDT and CDR2 YYEEEE. The CDR3 is CASNLGGSYEQYF. The CDR3, as DNA: TGTGCCAGCAACTTAGGGGGGTCCTACGAGCAGTACTTC.

CDR3 in amino acids: CASSEDRGRVNTEAFF. The CDR3, as DNA: TGTGCCAGCAGTGAGGACAGGGGGCGCGTGAACACTGAAGCTTTCTTT. This chain links TRBV2 with TRBJ1-1; 11 bases agree with TRBD1. Germline V lookup: CDR1 SNHLY, CDR2 FYNNEI. Germline trimming cut 3 bases from V and 0 bases from J; bases unmatched to any gene: 3. The CDR3 is made up of 16 amino acids.

The V and J genes are TRBV3-1 (or the pseudogene TRBV3-2) and TRBJ1-1; D is unclear. The CDR3 consists of 18 residues. The germline CDR1 and CDR2 sequences are LGHDT and YNNKEL (reference sequence). Between the trimmed V and J ends, which lost 4 bases and 1 base, there was a span of 22 bases. CDR3 coding DNA: TGTGCCAGCAGCCCCAGTGGTACAGTCATTAAGGGGAACACTGAAGCTTTCTTT. Translation gives CASSPSGTVIKGNTEAFF.

V is TRBV9 and J is TRBJ1-2; perhaps TRBD1 as D (6 bases). Germline loops: CDR1 SGDLS, CDR2 YYNGEE. The CDR3 runs 15 residues. With 4 bases removed from V and 4 bases from J, the gap between germline ends came to 17 bases. The CDR3 DNA is TGTGCCAGCAGCCCCCAAACAGGGCCCGCCTATGGCTACACCTTC. Translating it yields CASSPQTGPAYGYTF.

This chain connects TRBV12-3 or TRBV12-4 to TRBJ1-1; D call uncertain. This CDR3 spans 12 amino acids. V lost 6 bases and J 1 base, leaving 6 bases between the germline ends. CDR3 loop: CASRKENTEAFF. DNA for the CDR3: TGTGCCAGCAGGAAGGAGAACACTGAAGCTTTCTTT.

The gene calls are TRBV18 and TRBJ1-1, with no clear D. Germline V CDR1 and CDR2: KGHSH, LQKENI. The CDR3 runs 14 residues. V was trimmed by 2 bases and J by 2 bases, leaving 9 bases between them. The CDR3 region is CASSPNSENTEAFF. CDR3 DNA: TGTGCCAGCTCACCAAACAGCGAAAACACTGAAGCTTTCTTT.

The chain joins TRBV6-1 to TRBJ1-1; the D gene is possibly TRBD1 (6 bases). This CDR3 is built from 15 residues. The V gene lost 0 bases and the J gene lost 3 bases, with 11 bases spanning the gap. Germline V lookup: CDR1 MNHNS, CDR2 SASEGT. The CDR3 reads CASSEAAGGHTEAFF. DNA for the CDR3: TGTGCCAGCAGTGAAGCTGCGGGGGGCCACACTGAAGCTTTCTTT.

The V call is TRBV7-2, the J call TRBJ2-1; 15 bases agree with TRBD2. The germline gives CDR1 SGHTA, CDR2 FQGNSA. There are 16 residues in the CDR3. The V gene end was trimmed by 4 bases and the J gene end by 10 bases; junction bases not matched to a gene: 8. In DNA, the CDR3 is TGTGCCAGCAGCTGGACTAGCGGGGGGGTAGGGGAGGAGCAGTTCTTC. Protein: CASSWTSGGVGEEQFF.

The rearrangement joins TRBV6-5 to TRBJ1-2, with D unclear. The CDR3 runs to 12 residues. Germline lookup yields CDR1 MNHEY and CDR2 SVGAGI. Trimming removed 6 bases from V and 6 bases from J, with 11 bases in between. The CDR3 coding sequence is TGTGCCAGCAGCGTACAGAGCCATGGCTACACCTTC. Encoded protein: CASSVQSHGYTF.

About this clone: This same CDR3 is encoded by further DNA sequences in the sample. The chain carries TRBV9 and TRBJ1-1, with D tentatively TRBD1 (5 bases). Trimming took off 4 bases at V and 1 base at J, with 11 bases between the two ends. Per germline, CDR1 SGDLS and CDR2 YYNGEE. This CDR3 is 14 amino acids long. The CDR3 sequence is CASSPTGENTEAFF. For the CDR3, the DNA is TGTGCCAGCAGCCCAACAGGAGAGAACACTGAAGCTTTCTTT.

The J gene is TRBJ2-7, the V gene TRBV27; the D gene is possibly TRBD1 (6 bases). The germline V and J ends were trimmed by 3 bases and 3 bases, with 18 bases remaining between them. This CDR3 is built from 16 residues. CDR1 is MNHEY, CDR2 SMNVEV, per germline (reference sequence). CDR3 nucleotide sequence: TGTGCCAGCAGTTTGCTCCGGGACACGGGGTTCTACGAGCAGTACTTC. It is translated as CASSLLRDTGFYEQYF.

The chain links TRBV28 to TRBJ1-5, with a possible D match to TRBD1 (5 bases). The CDR3 has 14 residues. V lost 11 bases and J lost 4, with 18 bases in between. Germline CDR1 MDHEN, CDR2 SYDVKM. The CDR3 bases are TGTGCCGCGAACAGGCCCGAGGTTAATCAGCCCCAGCATTTT. It translates to CAANRPEVNQPQHF.

The genes are TRBV11-2 and TRBJ2-7; maybe TRBD1 (5 bases). The CDR3 has 15 amino acids. V was cut by 1 base and J by 4 bases, with 14 bases left in between. Germline CDR1 and CDR2: SGHAT and FQNNGV. The CDR3 coding sequence is TGTGCCAGCAGCTTAGGGGGTTCGGCAGGGTACGAGCAGTACTTC. It translates to CASSLGGSAGYEQYF. The full variable domain, rest sourced from reference TRBV11-2 and TRBJ2-7, is EAGVAQSPRYKIIEKRQSVAFWCNPISGHATLYWYQQILGQGPKLLIQFQNNGVVDDSQLPKDRFSAERLKGVDSTLKIQPAKLEDSAVYLCASSLGGSAGYEQYFGPGTRLTVT.

The CDR3 protein is CASSPGYEQYF. DNA for the CDR3: TGTGCCAGCAGCCCCGGCTACGAGCAGTACTTC. The chain has TRBV7-8 and TRBJ2-7; D unresolved. Trimming removed 5 bases at V and 3 bases at J, with 5 bases between. The CDR3 has 11 residues. The germline V gene encodes CDR1 SGHVS and CDR2 FQNEAQ.

The rearrangement links TRBV7-2 to TRBJ1-5; D not certain. This CDR3 comprises 13 residues. Germline CDR1 SGHTA, CDR2 FQGNSA. V lost 1 base to trimming and J lost 7 bases, with 8 bases between them. DNA of the CDR3: TGTGCCAGCAGCTTAGGTGAGTTCCAGCCCCAGCATTTT. Translation: CASSLGEFQPQHF.

V usage is TRBV7-9 and J usage is TRBJ1-1; no definite D call. Germline V gene sequence: CDR1 SEHNR, CDR2 FQNEAQ (reference sequence). Trimming pared 1 base from V and 8 bases from J, leaving 11 bases between. There are 13 residues in the CDR3. The CDR3 loop is CASSLGRTEEAFF. The CDR3, as DNA: TGTGCCAGCAGCTTAGGAAGGACGGAAGAAGCTTTCTTT.

V and J are TRBV30 and TRBJ1-5; 8 bases align to TRBD1. The CDR3 consists of 15 residues. With V trimmed by 2 bases and J by 6 bases, 9 bases remained unmatched. The germline gives CDR1 GTSNPN, CDR2 SVGIG (reference sequence). This chain's CDR3 is CAWSPSRGLGQPQHF. The CDR3 DNA is TGTGCCTGGAGTCCGTCCAGGGGGCTGGGTCAGCCCCAGCATTTT.

The chain employs TRBV5-1 and TRBJ1-2; D gene uncertain. Germline CDR1 is SGHRS and CDR2 is YFSETQ. The CDR3 totals 12 residues. Trimming took off 4 bases at V and 4 bases at J, with 8 bases between the two ends. CDR3 amino acids: CASSPLGYGYTF. CDR3 DNA: TGCGCCAGCAGCCCGCTTGGCTATGGCTACACCTTC.

This sequence joins TRBV19 and TRBJ2-6; tentative D call: TRBD2 (5 bases). Germline CDR1 is LNHDA and CDR2 is SQIVND (reference sequence). The V gene lost 7 bases and the J gene lost 4 bases, with 26 bases spanning the gap. The CDR3 consists of 19 residues. The CDR3 sequence: CASTPWRALGNSGANVLTF. The CDR3 nucleotides are TGTGCCAGTACCCCCTGGCGGGCACTTGGGAATTCGGGGGCCAACGTCCTGACTTTC.

The V call is TRBV19, the J call TRBJ2-1; perhaps TRBD2 as D (6 bases). Germline values: CDR1 LNHDA, CDR2 SQIVND (reference sequence). V dropped 9 bases and J dropped 3 bases, with 15 bases sitting between them. The CDR3 contains 14 residues. The CDR3 sequence is CASSGGVGYNEQFF. The CDR3 DNA reads as TGTGCCAGCTCCGGGGGTGTAGGCTACAATGAGCAGTTCTTC.

V and J are TRBV6-5 and TRBJ2-7, with a possible D match to TRBD2 (6 bases). CDR1 and CDR2 from the germline V gene are MNHEY and SVGAGI. The V and J ends lost 6 bases and 0 bases respectively, with 12 bases between them. The CDR3 has 14 residues. The CDR3 sequence is CASSPGLSSYEQYF. Written as DNA, the CDR3 is TGTGCCAGCAGCCCGGGACTTAGCTCCTACGAGCAGTACTTC.

The V and J genes are TRBV11-2 and TRBJ1-2; the D gene is possibly TRBD1 (6 bases). This CDR3 has 12 residues. Trimming left V 5 bases short and J 6 bases short, with 10 bases between. CDR1 and CDR2 from the germline V gene are SGHAT and FQNNGV. Here the CDR3 reads CASSPEGDGYTF. Written as DNA, the CDR3 is TGTGCCAGCAGCCCGGAGGGGGATGGCTACACCTTC.

This chain links TRBV7-9 with TRBJ1-3, with a tentative D call TRBD1 (5 bases). CDR1 is SEHNR and CDR2 is FQNEAQ in the germline V gene (reference sequence). V lost 0 bases and J lost 0, with 12 bases in between. This CDR3 has 17 residues. This CDR3 is CASSLALPDSSGNTIYF. Here the CDR3 DNA reads TGTGCCAGCAGCTTAGCGCTCCCCGACAGCTCTGGAAACACCATATATTTT.

This clone was observed a single time. Germline is not matched at one junction end, which may reflect a read error. DNA for the CDR3: TGTGCCAGCAGCTTATACAGGGGATCCGAGCAGTACTTC. It encodes CASSLYRGSEQYF. The chain uses TRBV27 and TRBJ2-7; TRBD1 agrees at 7 bases. CDR1 MNHEY and CDR2 SMNVEV come from the germline V gene (reference sequence). The CDR3 has 13 residues.

The chain links TRBV5-4 to TRBJ1-1, with TRBD1 as a possible D gene (6 bases). V was pared by 4 bases and J by 4 bases, with 14 bases between. Germline V gene data show CDR1 as SGHNT and CDR2 as YYREEE (reference sequence). The CDR3 has 14 amino acids. The CDR3 reads CASSPRGRGTEAFF. The CDR3, as DNA: TGTGCCAGCAGCCCCAGGGGAAGGGGCACTGAAGCTTTCTTT.

The V gene is TRBV11-2, the J gene TRBJ1-3; D gene unclear. The CDR3 sequence is 16 residues long. V dropped 4 bases and J dropped 4 bases, with 17 bases sitting between them. Germline CDR1 is SGHAT and CDR2 is FQNNGV. CDR3 bases: TGTGCCAGCAGCTCCCTCGAAAAGGGCTACGGAAACACCATATATTTT. Residues: CASSSLEKGYGNTIYF.